The clone carrying this T cell receptor beta chain was seen at least ten times. Its antigen is currently unknown. This sample was taken from a study of blood T cells in healthy people across ages. Study-level findings and limits: Percentage of naive T cells showed a strong correlation with TCR beta diversity. Diversity of TCR beta per million T cells declined in a roughly linear way with age.

Through a sample-barcoded 5' primer and a J-beta primer mix, a second PCR was run for roughly 6 to 12 cycles. Each cDNA molecule was tagged by a template-switch adaptor that had 12 random nucleotides. TCRdb re-called the 5' RACE reads with MiXCR, one entry per CDR3 protein. The table has hundreds of thousands of distinct CDR3 sequences, roughly 30% seen once. Caucasian, healthy and from Russia, the donors were aged between 6 and 90. From germline, CDR1 is SGHVS and CDR2 FQNEAQ. This CDR3 spans 14 amino acids. V dropped 1 base and J dropped 4 bases, with 9 bases sitting between them. This clonotype was obtained from a woman of 80 years or more in good health. V gene TRBV7-8 combines with J gene TRBJ2-3; D not certain. The sample taken for sequencing was blood. The CDR3 reads CASSLDSWADTQYF. The CDR3 region has the DNA TGTGCCAGCAGCTTAGACTCCTGGGCAGATACGCAGTATTTT.